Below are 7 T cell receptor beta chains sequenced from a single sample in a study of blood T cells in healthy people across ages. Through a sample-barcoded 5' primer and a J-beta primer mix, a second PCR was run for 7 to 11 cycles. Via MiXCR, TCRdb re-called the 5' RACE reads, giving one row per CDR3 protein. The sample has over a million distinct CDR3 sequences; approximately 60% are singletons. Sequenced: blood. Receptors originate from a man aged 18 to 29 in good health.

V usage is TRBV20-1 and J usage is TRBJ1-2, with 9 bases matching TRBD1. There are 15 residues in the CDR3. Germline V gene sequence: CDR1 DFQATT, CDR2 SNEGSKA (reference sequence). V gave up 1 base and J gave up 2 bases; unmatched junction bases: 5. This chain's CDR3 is CSARGETGGNYGYTF. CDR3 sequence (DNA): TGCAGTGCTAGAGGGGAGACAGGGGGAAACTATGGCTACACCTTC.

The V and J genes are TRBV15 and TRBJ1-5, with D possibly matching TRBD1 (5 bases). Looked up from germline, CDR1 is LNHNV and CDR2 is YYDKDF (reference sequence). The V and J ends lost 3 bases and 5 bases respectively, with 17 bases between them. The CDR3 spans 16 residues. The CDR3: CATSSDGVSRDQPQHF. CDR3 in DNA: TGTGCCACCAGCAGCGACGGGGTCTCCAGGGATCAGCCCCAGCATTTT.

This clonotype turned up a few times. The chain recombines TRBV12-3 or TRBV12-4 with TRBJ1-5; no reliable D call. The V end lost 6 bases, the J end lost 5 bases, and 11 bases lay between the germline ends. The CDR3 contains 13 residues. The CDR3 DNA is TGTGCCAGCAGCTACGACACAGATCAGCCCCAGCATTTT. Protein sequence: CASSYDTDQPQHF.

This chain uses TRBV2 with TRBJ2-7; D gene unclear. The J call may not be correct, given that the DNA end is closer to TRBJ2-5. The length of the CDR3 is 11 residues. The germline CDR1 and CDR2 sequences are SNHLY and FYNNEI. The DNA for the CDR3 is TGTGCCAGCAGTGTATGGGAGACCCAGTACTTC. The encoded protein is CASSVWETQYF.

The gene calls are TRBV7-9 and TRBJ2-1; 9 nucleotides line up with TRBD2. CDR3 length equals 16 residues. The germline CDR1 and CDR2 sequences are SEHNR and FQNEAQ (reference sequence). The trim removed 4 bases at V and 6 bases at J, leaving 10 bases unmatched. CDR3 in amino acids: CASSSPTSGVSNEQFF. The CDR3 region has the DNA TGTGCCAGCAGCTCCCCGACTAGCGGTGTTAGCAATGAGCAGTTCTTC.

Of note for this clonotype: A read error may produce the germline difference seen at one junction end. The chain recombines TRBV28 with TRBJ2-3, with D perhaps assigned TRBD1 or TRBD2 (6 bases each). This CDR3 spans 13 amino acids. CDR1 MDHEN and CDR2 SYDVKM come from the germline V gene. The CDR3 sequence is CASLQGLTDTQYF. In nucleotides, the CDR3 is TGTGCCAGCTTACAGGGACTCACAGATACACAGTATTTT.

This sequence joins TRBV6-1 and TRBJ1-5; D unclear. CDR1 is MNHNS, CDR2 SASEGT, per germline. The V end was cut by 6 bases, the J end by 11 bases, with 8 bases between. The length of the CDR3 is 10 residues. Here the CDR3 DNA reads TGTGCCAGCAGCCTCCCCGCCCAGCATTTT. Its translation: CASSLPAQHF.